This entry lists 4 T cell receptor beta chains sequenced from one sample in a study of untreated major depressive disorder. TCRdb keeps only in-frame clones here, not all; method: immunoSEQ multiplex PCR. Of approximately 20,000 clones in the sample, about 90% are singletons; the top ten hold around 4.9%. Sample: CD4+ T cells from PBMCs. These receptors originate from a woman aged 25 to 39 in good health.

The rearrangement joins TRBV15 to TRBJ1-5, with TRBD1 matching 7 bases. CDR3 length: 15 amino acids. Trimming took 5 bases from V and 12 from J; bases not matched to a gene: 16. Germline values: CDR1 LNHNV, CDR2 YYDKDF (reference sequence). The CDR3 bases are TGTGCCACCAGCGAAGGGACAGCGGGAGTGGACTTCCAGCATTTT. Protein: CATSEGTAGVDFQHF.

This chain's CDR3 is CASSPIQASTNEKLFF. The CDR3 nucleotides are TGTGCCAGCTCACCAATACAAGCATCAACTAATGAAAAACTGTTTTTT. The V and J genes are TRBV18 and TRBJ1-4; D remains unclear. Trimming cost V 2 bases and J 0 bases, with 10 bases left between them. The CDR3 is made up of 16 amino acids. CDR1 is KGHSH and CDR2 is LQKENI in the germline V gene.

This clone was recorded a few times. This sequence joins TRBV5-4 and TRBJ2-2; D unresolved. The V end was cut by 6 bases, the J end by 0 bases, with 9 bases between. This CDR3 region has 14 residues. Germline V gene data show CDR1 as SGHNT and CDR2 as YYREEE (reference sequence). The CDR3 bases are TGTGCCAGCACTGGATTAGCGAACACCGGGGAGCTGTTTTTT. It is translated as CASTGLANTGELFF.

This chain uses TRBV30 with TRBJ2-2; 12 bases map to TRBD2. The junction had 4 bases not matched to a gene; V was cut back by 1 base and J by 4 bases. Germline V CDR1 and CDR2: GTSNPN, SVGIG (reference sequence). The CDR3 totals 16 residues. DNA of the CDR3: TGTGCCTGGAGTGGACTAGCGGGGGACCCCACCGGGGAGCTGTTTTTT. Its protein product is CAWSGLAGDPTGELFF.